These 11 T cell receptor beta chains were all obtained from the same sample, sequenced in a study of cytomegalovirus exposure and HLA in healthy donors. Vbeta (60) and Jbeta (13) primers were used in the PCR. The repertoire was sequenced with immunoSEQ multiplex PCR; TCRdb's copy has only in-frame clones and lacks some. The sample consists of around 130,000 clones, 70% to 80% of them appearing once. The sequencing input was PBMCs. These receptors all stem from a man between 45 and 60 years old in good health and CMV-seronegative.

The gene calls are TRBV9 and TRBJ2-2; D is possibly TRBD1 (6 bases). The germline CDR1 and CDR2 sequences are SGDLS and YYNGEE. CDR3 length: 17 residues. Trimming took 0 bases from V and 0 from J, leaving 12 bases between them. The CDR3 nucleotides read TGTGCCAGCAGCGTAGGTTCGGACAGCGCGAACACCGGGGAGCTGTTTTTT. Its translation: CASSVGSDSANTGELFF.

This clone came up a few times. CDR3 sequence reads: CASSTLGGGTEAFF. In DNA, the CDR3 is TGTGCCAGCAGTACCCTAGGGGGTGGCACTGAAGCTTTCTTT. V is TRBV6-6 and J is TRBJ1-1; tentative D call: TRBD1 (6 bases). The germline gives CDR1 MNHNY, CDR2 SVGAGI (reference sequence). The V end was cut by 5 bases, the J end by 4 bases, with 14 bases between. The CDR3 runs 14 residues.

This clone was seen a handful of times. The gene calls are TRBV29-1 and TRBJ2-5; D is possibly TRBD1 (6 bases). CDR1 SQVTM and CDR2 ANQGSEA come from the germline V gene. The V and J ends lost 7 bases and 3 bases respectively, with 6 bases between them. This CDR3 comprises 10 residues. The CDR3: CSGTEETQYF. For the CDR3, the DNA is TGCAGCGGGACAGAAGAGACCCAGTACTTC.

The genes are TRBV21-1 and TRBJ2-3; TRBD2 is taken as the D call from the table, unchecked against the DNA. TRBV21-1 is shown as a pseudogene. The CDR3 length is 16 residues. The CDR3 spells CASVTSGHSSTDTQYF. The CDR3 DNA reads TGTGCCAGCGTGACTAGCGGGCATTCTAGCACAGATACGCAGTATTTT.

This rearrangement joins TRBV9 to TRBJ2-2; 10 bases line up with TRBD2. The V and J ends lost 4 bases and 1 base, in that order; junction bases with no gene match: 10. From germline, CDR1 is SGDLS and CDR2 YYNGEE. CDR3 size: 18 residues. The CDR3 DNA reads as TGTGCCAGCAGCACCACCCAGCGGGAGGGCGTGAACACCGGGGAGCTGTTTTTT. Translating gives CASSTTQREGVNTGELFF.

This clone showed up just once. The rearrangement links TRBV19 to TRBJ2-2; 9 bases match TRBD1. Trimming removed 7 bases from V and 4 bases from J; junction bases left unmatched: 4. This CDR3 is built from 14 residues. Germline V CDR1 and CDR2: LNHDA, SQIVND (reference sequence). The CDR3 loop reads CASTGTGFTGELFF. CDR3 in DNA: TGTGCCAGTACCGGGACAGGGTTCACCGGGGAGCTGTTTTTT.

The chain has TRBV6-6 and TRBJ2-1; TRBD1 agrees at 8 bases. J lost 3 bases, V lost 7 bases, and 11 bases had no gene match. In germline, CDR1 is MNHNY, CDR2 SVGAGI (reference sequence). The CDR3 contains 16 residues. The CDR3 DNA reads TGTGCCAGCACCTTCCGGAGGACAGGGAGCTACAATGAGCAGTTCTTC. It is translated as CASTFRRTGSYNEQFF.

The V gene is TRBV5-4, the J gene TRBJ2-1; TRBD2 aligns across 7 bases. V trimming: 4 bases; J trimming: 3 bases; junction bases outside the gene matches: 7. The CDR3 consists of 15 residues. Per germline, CDR1 SGHNT and CDR2 YYREEE (reference sequence). CDR3 sequence reads: CASSLGASGYNEQFF. In DNA, the CDR3 is TGTGCCAGCAGCCTGGGAGCTAGCGGCTACAATGAGCAGTTCTTC.

J is TRBJ2-5 and V is TRBV4-1; D is unclear. The V gene's germline CDR1 is MGHRA and CDR2 YSYEKL. The V end was cut by 2 bases, the J end by 5 bases, with 24 bases between. CDR3 length: 18 residues. The CDR3 protein is CASSQRSPVRSKAETQYF. The CDR3 nucleotides are TGCGCCAGCAGCCAAAGATCGCCGGTGCGGTCCAAGGCGGAGACCCAGTACTTC.

The chain employs TRBV7-8 and TRBJ2-7; 8 bases map to TRBD1. The CDR3 is made up of 20 amino acids. Germline V gene lookup returns CDR1 SGHVS and CDR2 FQNEAQ. V gave up 1 base and J gave up 8 bases; unmatched junction bases: 25. The CDR3 sequence is CASSLVGDPGRTGTKFQQYF. For the CDR3, the DNA is TGTGCCAGCAGCTTAGTAGGGGATCCAGGGCGGACAGGGACAAAGTTTCAGCAGTACTTC.

The chain joins TRBV5-6 to TRBJ1-1, with D possibly matching TRBD1 (5 bases). The CDR3 extends over 15 amino acids. Germline V gives CDR1 SGHDT, CDR2 YYEEEE. V was shortened by 6 bases and J by 11 bases, with 26 bases between the two germline ends. CDR3 sequence (DNA): TGTGCCAGCAACACCCTTTTCCAGGGAAGCCTGGGGGCTTTCTTT. Protein sequence: CASNTLFQGSLGAFF.